Presented here are 12 T cell receptor beta chains from one specimen sequenced in a study of immune cell composition in non-small cell lung cancer. Clones were read by immunoSEQ multiplex PCR, and TCRdb kept only the in-frame ones, dropping some. The sample has about 2,700 clones, about 70% seen once; the top ten hold 9.5% to 15%. Sequences were obtained from lung tumor tissue. The receptors derive from a human donor with non-small cell lung cancer.

V usage is TRBV18 and J usage is TRBJ1-1; 9 nucleotides match TRBD1. Trimming at V came to 6 bases and at J to 6 bases, leaving 5 bases not matched to a gene. From germline, CDR1 is KGHSH and CDR2 LQKENI. CDR3 length: 13 amino acids. Here the CDR3 reads CASSRDREAEAFF. DNA for the CDR3: TGTGCCAGCTCCCGGGACAGGGAGGCTGAAGCTTTCTTT.

This clone showed up just once. This rearrangement joins TRBV7-9 to TRBJ1-1; a possible D gene is TRBD1 (5 bases). This CDR3 contains 14 residues. Trimming removed 2 bases from V and 12 bases from J, with 19 bases in between. Germline CDR1 is SEHNR and CDR2 is FQNEAQ (reference sequence). CDR3 region: CASSLRGVEGATFF. The CDR3 DNA is TGTGCCAGCAGCTTAAGGGGTGTCGAAGGGGCTACTTTCTTT.

V is TRBV6-1 and J is TRBJ1-1; 9 bases match TRBD1. Trimming cost V 2 bases and J 11 bases; bases outside gene matches: 15. CDR3 length: 16 residues. In germline, CDR1 is MNHNS, CDR2 SASEGT. The CDR3: CASSEPVQGAAGGAFF. The CDR3 DNA follows: TGTGCCAGCAGTGAACCGGTACAGGGGGCGGCAGGGGGTGCTTTCTTT.

This clone was observed a few times. The chain recombines TRBV13 with TRBJ2-4, with TRBD2 as a possible D gene (5 bases). V was clipped by 9 bases and J by 1 base, with 19 bases between them. This CDR3 contains 16 residues. Germline loops: CDR1 PRHDT, CDR2 FYEKMQ (reference sequence). The CDR3 sequence is CASFSSEGRAKNIQYF. Written as DNA, the CDR3 is TGTGCCAGTTTTTCAAGTGAGGGTAGGGCCAAAAACATTCAGTACTTC.

The J gene is TRBJ2-3, the V gene TRBV19, with 9 bases fitting TRBD2. V shed 5 bases, J shed 4 bases, and the junction held 7 bases outside the gene matches. The germline V gene has CDR1 LNHDA and CDR2 SQIVND (reference sequence). There are 15 residues in the CDR3. The CDR3 loop is CASSVGAGGPDTQYF. The DNA for the CDR3 is TGTGCCAGTAGTGTAGGGGCGGGGGGGCCAGATACGCAGTATTTT.

There are a few counts of this clone. The CDR3 DNA follows: TGCGCCAGCAGAGATGGGGGCAGCTCCTACGAGCAGTACTTC. Protein sequence: CASRDGGSSYEQYF. The J gene is TRBJ2-7, the V gene TRBV10-2; TRBD1 might be the D (6 bases). Germline-derived CDR1 and CDR2 are WSHSY and SAAADI. The CDR3 totals 14 residues. The V gene lost 6 bases and the J gene lost 0 bases, with 12 bases spanning the gap.

The V gene is TRBV11-2, the J gene TRBJ2-5; 9 bases align to TRBD2. After removal of 1 base from V and 2 bases from J, the junction contained 8 bases not matched to a gene. CDR1 is SGHAT and CDR2 is FQNNGV in the germline V gene. The CDR3 runs 17 residues. CDR3 loop: CASSLVRASGAQETQYF. The DNA of the CDR3 is TGTGCCAGCAGCTTAGTCAGGGCTAGCGGGGCGCAAGAGACCCAGTACTTC.

The chain couples TRBV13 to TRBJ1-1, with D unresolved. Trimming removed 5 bases at V and 6 bases at J, with 19 bases between. Germline CDR1 and CDR2: PRHDT and FYEKMQ (reference sequence). The CDR3 spans 15 residues. The CDR3 sequence is CASSLNGGGRPEAFF. The CDR3 DNA reads as TGTGCCAGCAGCCTAAATGGTGGAGGGCGTCCTGAAGCTTTCTTT.

This clone is termed large. The chain joins TRBV7-2 to TRBJ1-3; possibly TRBD1 for D (5 bases). The CDR3 spans 14 residues. V lost 1 base and J lost 4, with 8 bases in between. Germline V CDR1 and CDR2: SGHTA, FQGNSA. The CDR3 nucleotides are TGTGCCAGCAGCTTAGGGACAACCGGAAACACCATATATTTT. Translating gives CASSLGTTGNTIYF.

V gene TRBV28 combines with J gene TRBJ2-2, with D hard to call. V dropped 2 bases and J dropped 5 bases, with 9 bases sitting between them. Germline loops: CDR1 MDHEN, CDR2 SYDVKM. This CDR3 has 14 amino acids. The CDR3 DNA reads as TGTGCCAGCAGTTTACGCCAGATGACCGGGGAGCTGTTTTTT. As protein: CASSLRQMTGELFF.

Here the CDR3 reads CASSFQGNTEAFF. Written as DNA, the CDR3 is TGTGCCAGCAGCTTCCAGGGGAACACTGAAGCTTTCTTT. This sequence joins TRBV7-9 and TRBJ1-1; maybe TRBD1 (5 bases). Germline values: CDR1 SEHNR, CDR2 FQNEAQ (reference sequence). V was cut by 3 bases and J by 1 base, with 6 bases left in between. This CDR3 comprises 13 residues.

V gene TRBV28 combines with J gene TRBJ1-2, with D tentatively TRBD1 (5 bases). The ends were cut back, 5 bases at V and 3 bases at J, with 7 bases in the middle. The CDR3 loop spans 12 amino acids. The germline V gene has CDR1 MDHEN and CDR2 SYDVKM. The CDR3 DNA sequence: TGTGCCAGCAGTCGGGGGGACTATGGCTACACCTTC. Translating it yields CASSRGDYGYTF.